What follows are 16 T cell receptor beta chains derived from one specimen sequenced in a study of blood T cell repertoires in COVID-19. Method: immunoSEQ multiplex PCR; TCRdb's copy keeps in-frame clones and lacks some. The sample includes around 150,000 clones, approximately 86% seen only once; the top ten take 3.5% to 5%. The sequencing sample was made of peripheral blood. The receptor set was obtained from an older woman with active or convalescent COVID-19.

This chain connects TRBV7-9 to TRBJ2-3; TRBD1 matches at 7 bases. CDR3 size: 15 residues. V dropped 7 bases and J dropped 2; count of bases not matched to a gene: 9. Per the germline V gene, CDR1 is SEHNR and CDR2 is FQNEAQ (reference sequence). The CDR3 bases are TGTGCCAGCAACCCACCGGGACAGATCACAGATACGCAGTATTTT. This sequence encodes CASNPPGQITDTQYF.

The chain couples TRBV27 to TRBJ1-2; D remains ambiguous. The CDR3 is 15 amino acids. V was clipped by 3 bases and J by 6 bases, with 17 bases between them. Germline V gene sequence: CDR1 MNHEY, CDR2 SMNVEV (reference sequence). CDR3 nucleotides: TGTGCCAGCAGTTTGGTGCCCACACGCACCGATGGCTACACCTTC. It is translated as CASSLVPTRTDGYTF.

The chain couples TRBV23-1 to TRBJ1-2; D remains unclear. TRBV23-1 belongs to the ORF category, with a function that is uncertain. With 0 bases removed from V and 3 bases from J, the gap between germline ends came to 14 bases. The CDR3 is made up of 16 amino acids. The CDR3 protein is CASSQSNGPEDYGYTF. Written as DNA, the CDR3 is TGCGCCAGCAGTCAATCGAATGGCCCTGAGGACTATGGCTACACCTTC.

This clone was picked up one time. The chain recombines TRBV7-2 with TRBJ1-6; D perhaps matches TRBD1 (6 bases). Germline V gene lookup returns CDR1 SGHTA and CDR2 FQGNSA. The CDR3 consists of 15 residues. V lost 3 bases and J lost 7, with 13 bases in between. The CDR3 loop reads CASSFSGQGNSPLHF. Here the CDR3 DNA reads TGTGCCAGCAGCTTTAGTGGGCAGGGGAATTCACCCCTCCACTTT.

This chain joins TRBV7-2 and TRBJ1-5; TRBD1 is a possible D gene (6 bases). The CDR3 loop spans 16 amino acids. Trimming pared 0 bases from V and 5 bases from J, leaving 14 bases between. CDR1 and CDR2 from the germline V gene are SGHTA and FQGNSA. The CDR3 coding sequence is TGTGCCAGCAGCTTAGCTGGGACACTTTCTTATCAGCCCCAGCATTTT. It translates to CASSLAGTLSYQPQHF.

About this clone itself: One end of the junction does not line up with germline, which may come from a read error. CDR3 sequence reads: CASSSFNSPLHF. CDR3 nucleotides: TGCGCCAGCAGCTCCTTTAATTCACCCCTCCACTTT. The rearrangement links TRBV4-3 to TRBJ1-6; D ambiguous. The germline CDR1 and CDR2 sequences are LGHNA and YSLEER. This CDR3 is built from 12 residues.

This clone has just a few counts. J is TRBJ1-3 and V is TRBV5-1; D uncertain. This CDR3 spans 13 amino acids. Germline CDR1 is SGHRS and CDR2 is YFSETQ. V lost 4 bases and J lost 0, with 5 bases in between. The CDR3 DNA is TGCGCCAGCAGCGAGTACTCTGGAAACACCATATATTTT. Amino acids: CASSEYSGNTIYF.

V gene TRBV19 combines with J gene TRBJ1-1; D uncertain. The V end was cut by 3 bases, the J end by 1 base, with 9 bases between. The CDR3 runs to 14 residues. CDR1 LNHDA and CDR2 SQIVND come from the germline V gene (reference sequence). The CDR3 region is CASSISPKNTEAFF. CDR3 coding DNA: TGTGCCAGTAGTATTAGTCCCAAGAACACTGAAGCTTTCTTT.

This chain connects TRBV12-3 or TRBV12-4 to TRBJ1-5, with no clear D. This CDR3 is built from 13 residues. V was shortened by 2 bases and J by 4 bases, with 6 bases between the two germline ends. CDR3 sequence: CASSLNFNQPQHF. The CDR3 bases are TGTGCCAGCAGTTTAAACTTTAATCAGCCCCAGCATTTT.

This clone was picked up a small number of times. V usage is TRBV21-1 and J usage is TRBJ1-1; no DNA check was done on the table's D call, TRBD1. TRBV21-1 is a recognized pseudogene. This CDR3 is 15 amino acids long. CDR3 sequence (DNA): TGTGCCAGCAGCAAGAGACAGGGGGTTAGGGTGGAAGCTTTCTTT. As protein: CASSKRQGVRVEAFF.

This clone was picked up a small number of times. V and J are TRBV29-1 and TRBJ1-2; D perhaps matches TRBD1 (5 bases). There are 11 residues in the CDR3. CDR1 is SQVTM and CDR2 is ANQGSEA in the germline V gene. V was shortened by 0 bases and J by 10 bases, with 9 bases between the two germline ends. Here the CDR3 DNA reads TGCAGCGTTGAAGATCAGGGAACCTACACCTTC. It translates to CSVEDQGTYTF. The variable domain in full, with the rest retrieved from reference TRBV29-1 and TRBJ1-2, is SAVISQKPSRDICQRGTSLTIQCQVDSQVTMMFWYRQQPGQSLTLIATANQGSEATYESGFVIDKFPISRPNLTFSTLTVSNMSPEDSSIYLCSVEDQGTYTFGSGTRLTVV.

V is TRBV2 and J is TRBJ1-2; D is perhaps TRBD1 (5 bases). CDR1 is SNHLY and CDR2 is FYNNEI in the germline V gene. V lost 4 bases and J lost 2, with 8 bases in between. The CDR3 runs 13 residues. The DNA for the CDR3 is TGTGCCAGCAGTGGGGAGGGGAACTATGGCTACACCTTC. Translation: CASSGEGNYGYTF.

V and J are TRBV2 and TRBJ1-5; maybe TRBD1 (6 bases). The germline V and J ends were trimmed by 6 bases and 4 bases, with 16 bases remaining between them. The CDR3 has 15 amino acids. The germline CDR1 and CDR2 sequences are SNHLY and FYNNEI. CDR3 amino acids: CASRGEGGWNQPQHF. CDR3 bases: TGTGCCAGCAGGGGGGAAGGGGGTTGGAATCAGCCCCAGCATTTT.

The rearrangement links TRBV19 to TRBJ2-2, with D perhaps TRBD1 (6 bases). The germline V gene has CDR1 LNHDA and CDR2 SQIVND (reference sequence). CDR3 length equals 14 residues. The V end lost 9 bases, the J end lost 4 bases, and 15 bases lay between the germline ends. This CDR3 reads CASGQSMITGELFF. Written as DNA, the CDR3 is TGTGCCAGCGGACAGTCAATGATCACCGGGGAGCTGTTTTTT. The full variable domain, rest sourced from reference TRBV19 and TRBJ2-2, is DGGITQSPKYLFRKEGQNVTLSCEQNLNHDAMYWYRQDPGQGLRLIYYSQIVNDFQKGDIAEGYSVSREKKESFPLTVTSAQKNPTAFYLCASGQSMITGELFFGEGSRLTVL.

This chain uses TRBV16 with TRBJ1-5; 8 positions agree with TRBD1. Germline trimming cut 4 bases from V and 3 bases from J; bases unmatched to any gene: 2. Germline assignment: CDR1 KGHSY and CDR2 FQNENV. There are 14 residues in the CDR3. CDR3 nucleotides: TGTGCCAGCAGCCGGACAGGGACCAATCAGCCCCAGCATTTT. The encoded protein is CASSRTGTNQPQHF.

V and J are TRBV5-4 and TRBJ2-5, with 11 bases matching TRBD2. The CDR3 has 15 residues. The V segment lost 4 bases and the J segment 5 bases; nucleotides outside the gene matches: 7. Germline V gene sequence: CDR1 SGHNT, CDR2 YYREEE (reference sequence). The CDR3 region is CASSGPTSGGETQYF. In DNA form, the CDR3 reads TGTGCCAGCAGCGGCCCAACTAGCGGGGGTGAGACCCAGTACTTC.